A single sample gave rise to the 21 T cell receptor beta chains below, sequenced in a study of OX40 agonist ivuxolimab in advanced cancers. Assay used: immunoSEQ multiplex PCR; TCRdb lists only in-frame clones, some missing. Of tens of thousands of clones in the sample, 80% to 85% were seen once. The material was CD4+ or CD8+ T cells sorted from blood, obtained in a trial of the OX40 agonist ivuxolimab. The origin of the receptors is an adult with an advanced solid tumor such as melanoma, head and neck, liver or kidney cancer.

V is TRBV6-6 and J is TRBJ1-1; D unresolved. Germline CDR1 and CDR2: MNHNY and SVGAGI (reference sequence). V shed 0 bases and J shed 8 bases, with 10 bases lying between them. This CDR3 is 13 amino acids long. CDR3 nucleotide sequence: TGTGCCAGCAGTTACTCCGGGGAGGGCGAAGCTTTCTTT. Amino acid sequence: CASSYSGEGEAFF.

The CDR3 sequence: CAISESQTGTNTGELFF. As DNA, the CDR3 is TGTGCCATCAGTGAGTCCCAGACAGGGACTAACACCGGGGAGCTGTTTTTT. The rearrangement joins TRBV10-3 to TRBJ2-2, with D perhaps matching TRBD1 (7 bases). The CDR3 totals 17 residues. The germline V gene has CDR1 ENHRY and CDR2 SYGVKD. Trimming removed 0 bases from V and 2 bases from J, with 13 bases in between.

This chain joins TRBV6-5 and TRBJ1-2, with a possible D match to TRBD1 (5 bases). The length of the CDR3 is 12 residues. V lost 7 bases, J lost 7 bases, and 13 bases lay in between. CDR1 and CDR2 (germline): MNHEY, SVGAGI. As DNA, the CDR3 is TGTGCCAGCAACCGGGGGGGGTCTGGCTACACCTTC. It is translated as CASNRGGSGYTF.

This sequence joins TRBV19 and TRBJ1-2; the match to TRBD1 covers 8 bases. CDR3 length equals 15 residues. Per germline, CDR1 LNHDA and CDR2 SQIVND (reference sequence). V shed 5 bases, J shed 2 bases, and the junction held 7 bases outside the gene matches. CDR3 protein: CASSFNRGRNYGYTF. CDR3 DNA: TGTGCCAGTAGTTTTAACAGGGGGAGAAACTATGGCTACACCTTC.

In its sample, this clone was seen a few times. This chain connects TRBV2 to TRBJ2-3; D not certain. Germline CDR1 SNHLY, CDR2 FYNNEI. V dropped 7 bases and J dropped 2 bases, with 16 bases sitting between them. The CDR3 runs 15 residues. DNA for the CDR3: TGTGCCAGCACCGACACGTTTCCCGACACAGATACGCAGTATTTT. Translated: CASTDTFPDTDTQYF.

V is TRBV9 and J is TRBJ1-1; no firm D call. V lost 0 bases to trimming and J lost 1 base, with 7 bases between them. The germline gives CDR1 SGDLS, CDR2 YYNGEE. This CDR3 is built from 14 residues. DNA of the CDR3: TGTGCCAGCAGCGTAGCTCTGGGGAACACTGAAGCTTTCTTT. Translation gives CASSVALGNTEAFF.

V is TRBV19 and J is TRBJ2-5, with D perhaps TRBD1 (6 bases). Germline CDR1 and CDR2: LNHDA and SQIVND (reference sequence). V lost 5 bases and J 5 bases, leaving 15 bases between the germline ends. This CDR3 has 14 amino acids. The CDR3 protein is CASSLGRGGETQYF. The CDR3 coding sequence is TGTGCCAGTAGTTTGGGCAGGGGCGGTGAGACCCAGTACTTC. Full variable domain (outside the CDR3, taken from reference TRBV19 and TRBJ2-5): DGGITQSPKYLFRKEGQNVTLSCEQNLNHDAMYWYRQDPGQGLRLIYYSQIVNDFQKGDIAEGYSVSREKKESFPLTVTSAQKNPTAFYLCASSLGRGGETQYFGPGTRLLVL.

The V and J genes are TRBV30 and TRBJ2-1; D is ambiguous. V was cut by 3 bases and J by 8 bases, with 8 bases left in between. This CDR3 contains 11 residues. The germline V gene encodes CDR1 GTSNPN and CDR2 SVGIG (reference sequence). For the CDR3, the DNA is TGTGCCTGGAGGATGGTCGATGAGCAGTTCTTC. It is translated as CAWRMVDEQFF.

This chain uses TRBV19 with TRBJ1-2, with no clear D. The germline V and J ends were trimmed by 1 base and 3 bases, with 3 bases remaining between them. This CDR3 has 12 residues. Germline CDR1 is LNHDA and CDR2 is SQIVND (reference sequence). The CDR3 region has the DNA TGTGCCAGTAGTATAGGGGACTATGGCTACACCTTC. Its protein product is CASSIGDYGYTF.

This clone was seen only once. The chain combines TRBV18 with TRBJ1-5; the D gene is possibly TRBD1 (5 bases). Germline loops: CDR1 KGHSH, CDR2 LQKENI. The CDR3 extends over 13 amino acids. V was trimmed by 6 bases and J by 7 bases, leaving 13 bases between them. CDR3 loop: CASSEGEDQPQHF. CDR3 nucleotide sequence: TGTGCCAGCTCCGAAGGGGAAGACCAGCCCCAGCATTTT.

This chain links TRBV28 with TRBJ2-3; 7 bases align to TRBD2. V was pared by 4 bases and J by 1 base, with 8 bases of the junction left unmatched. CDR3 length: 16 residues. Germline V gene sequence: CDR1 MDHEN, CDR2 SYDVKM. CDR3 region: CASSSGGLTRTDTQYF. CDR3 nucleotide sequence: TGTGCCAGCAGTTCTGGGGGACTAACACGCACAGATACGCAGTATTTT.

The chain carries TRBV6-5 and TRBJ2-5; 11 bases match TRBD1. V shed 5 bases, J shed 5 bases, and the junction held 4 bases outside the gene matches. In germline, CDR1 is MNHEY, CDR2 SVGAGI. The length of the CDR3 is 14 residues. The CDR3 loop is CASSTRTGGETQYF. The CDR3 DNA reads as TGTGCCAGCAGTACCCGGACAGGGGGCGAGACCCAGTACTTC.

The chain uses TRBV5-1 and TRBJ1-6, with D perhaps TRBD1 (5 bases). The V gene's germline CDR1 is SGHRS and CDR2 YFSETQ. This CDR3 is 13 amino acids long. V gave up 3 bases and J gave up 8 bases, with 9 bases separating them. CDR3 DNA sequence: TGCGCCAGCAGCTCGGGGGGGGATTCACCCCTCCACTTT. It specifies CASSSGGDSPLHF.

This clone has a handful of counts. The chain uses TRBV28 and TRBJ2-2; D not certain. The CDR3 contains 11 residues. V was clipped by 7 bases and J by 8 bases, with 8 bases between them. Germline V gene sequence: CDR1 MDHEN, CDR2 SYDVKM. In nucleotides, the CDR3 is TGTGCCAGCACCCTACAGGGGGAGCTGTTTTTT. It translates to CASTLQGELFF.

The gene calls are TRBV5-5 and TRBJ2-5; D might be TRBD1 (7 bases). The CDR3 is made up of 14 amino acids. The V and J ends lost 3 bases and 9 bases respectively, with 18 bases between them. Per germline, CDR1 SGHKS and CDR2 YYEKEE (reference sequence). The CDR3 nucleotides read TGTGCCAGCAGCTCCGGGACAGCGGGTACGGCCCAGTACTTC. Translating gives CASSSGTAGTAQYF.

The chain has TRBV19 and TRBJ2-1; 11 nucleotides agree with TRBD2. V was pared by 5 bases and J by 0 bases, with 6 bases of the junction left unmatched. Germline V gene data show CDR1 as LNHDA and CDR2 as SQIVND (reference sequence). The CDR3 contains 17 residues. The CDR3 here is CASSRLAGRNSYNEQFF. DNA for the CDR3: TGTGCCAGTAGTCGACTAGCGGGACGGAACTCCTACAATGAGCAGTTCTTC.

The genes are TRBV7-2 and TRBJ2-3; D is perhaps TRBD2 (5 bases). Trimming removed 5 bases at V and 4 bases at J, with 13 bases between. The CDR3 is 14 amino acids. The germline gives CDR1 SGHTA, CDR2 FQGNSA. In nucleotides, the CDR3 is TGTGCCAGCAGCAACTATCTAGCAGCAGATACGCAGTATTTT. It yields the protein CASSNYLAADTQYF.

DNA of the CDR3: TGTGCCAGCAGTGAGACCTTGGGACAGGGGGTTAATGGCTACACCTTC. Translated, it gives CASSETLGQGVNGYTF. The rearrangement joins TRBV25-1 to TRBJ1-2; 11 bases fit TRBD1. V gave up 3 bases and J gave up 6 bases; unmatched junction bases: 9. The germline V gene has CDR1 MGHDK and CDR2 SYGVNS. This CDR3 spans 16 amino acids.

A few counts support this clone. This sequence joins TRBV2 and TRBJ1-5, with D possibly being TRBD1 (6 bases). CDR1 and CDR2 from the germline V gene are SNHLY and FYNNEI. The germline V and J ends were trimmed by 7 bases and 7 bases, with 17 bases remaining between them. The CDR3 has 14 amino acids. CDR3 sequence reads: CASTQEQGGQPQHF. The CDR3 DNA reads TGTGCCAGCACCCAAGAACAGGGCGGCCAGCCCCAGCATTTT.

This clone rates as medium-sized. The chain links TRBV4-3 to TRBJ1-3; D gene uncertain. The CDR3 runs 15 residues. CDR1 is LGHNA and CDR2 is YSLEER in the germline V gene. V lost 2 bases, J lost 7 bases, and 15 bases lay in between. CDR3 DNA sequence: TGCGCCAGCAGCCAATACCGGGAGTTAAGTAACACCATATATTTT. Translation gives CASSQYRELSNTIYF.

The rearrangement uses TRBV5-1 and TRBJ1-2; 12 nucleotides line up with TRBD1. CDR1 and CDR2 from the germline V gene are SGHRS and YFSETQ. The trim removed 4 bases at V and 7 bases at J, leaving 8 bases unmatched. The CDR3 sequence is 15 residues long. The CDR3 loop reads CASSPRDRGHGGYTF. As DNA, the CDR3 is TGCGCCAGCAGCCCCCGGGACAGGGGGCATGGTGGCTACACCTTC.